This T cell receptor beta chain was recorded in a study of metastatic and nonmetastatic thyroid tumors. Study information: Both malignant and benign thyroid patients supplied peripheral blood and tumor or nodule tissue samples, across which the repertoires of these patients were then compared.

Study-wide results and limits: Across blood and tumor, TCR beta diversity in malignant thyroid tumors was reportedly significantly higher than in benign nodules.

Thyroid surgery took place with no prior treatment in any patient. Original handling: For papillary thyroid cancer, a distant-metastasis classifier was constructed from CDR3 differences observed across clinicopathological groups. Using MiXCR, TCRdb re-called clones from the PCR reads. The V and J calls shown here were made by TCRdb, not taken from the authors' results. The profile shows around 28,000 clones, under 20% of them singletons. This clone has a count of ten or more. The antigen is unknown. CDR1 LGHDT and CDR2 YNNKEL come from the germline V gene (reference sequence). The CDR3 is 14 residues long. V lost 1 base and J 6 bases, leaving 12 bases between the germline ends.

The sequencing input was blood. The chain couples TRBV3-1 to TRBJ1-2; tentatively, D is TRBD1 (6 bases). The TCR sequence derives from a female donor with papillary thyroid cancer or a benign thyroid nodule (not recorded which). Some clones in this sample may be carry-over from other donors' samples. The CDR3 protein is CASSQVPGVDGYTF. The CDR3 nucleotides read TGTGCCAGCAGCCAAGTTCCAGGGGTGGATGGCTACACCTTC.